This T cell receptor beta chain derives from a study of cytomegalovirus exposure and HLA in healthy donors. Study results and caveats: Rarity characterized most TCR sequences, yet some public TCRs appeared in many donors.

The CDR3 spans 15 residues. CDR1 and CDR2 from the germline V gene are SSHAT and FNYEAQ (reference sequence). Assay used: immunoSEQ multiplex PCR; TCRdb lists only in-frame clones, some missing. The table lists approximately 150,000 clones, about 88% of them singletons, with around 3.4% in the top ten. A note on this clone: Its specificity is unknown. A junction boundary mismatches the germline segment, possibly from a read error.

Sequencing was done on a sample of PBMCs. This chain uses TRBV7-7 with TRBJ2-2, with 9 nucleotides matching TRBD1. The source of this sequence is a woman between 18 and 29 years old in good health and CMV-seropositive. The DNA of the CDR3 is TGTGCTAGCAGCTTGGGACAGGGGAACACCGGGGAGCTGTTTTTT. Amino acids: CASSLGQGNTGELFF.